One sample yielded the 21 T cell receptor beta chains listed below, sequenced in a study of blood T cell repertoires in COVID-19. Clones were sequenced by immunoSEQ multiplex PCR, and TCRdb holds only the in-frame ones, with some missing. This table holds around 310,000 clones, around 91% found once. Sequencing was carried out using peripheral blood. Source of these receptors: a woman aged 55-70 years with acute or convalescent COVID-19.

V is TRBV28 and J is TRBJ2-7; 7 nucleotides line up with TRBD1. Per the germline V gene, CDR1 is MDHEN and CDR2 is SYDVKM. This CDR3 spans 17 amino acids. V lost 7 bases to trimming and J lost 0 bases; unmatched junction nucleotides: 15. In DNA, the CDR3 is TGTGCCAGCACCACCCTATTGCGCCGGGACAGCTCCTACGAGCAGTACTTC. Translated: CASTTLLRRDSSYEQYF.

V and J are TRBV18 and TRBJ1-6, with TRBD1 matching over 11 bases. Germline CDR1 is KGHSH and CDR2 is LQKENI. The CDR3 runs 14 residues. Unmatched junction bases numbered 3, after V lost 4 bases and J lost 10 bases. Here the CDR3 reads CASSRDRGDSPLHF. In DNA, the CDR3 is TGTGCCAGCTCACGGGACAGGGGGGACTCACCCCTCCACTTT.

The chain has TRBV6-5 and TRBJ1-4; 8 bases agree with TRBD1. Germline V gene sequence: CDR1 MNHEY, CDR2 SVGAGI. J lost 7 bases, V lost 6 bases, and 10 bases had no gene match. The CDR3 sequence is 15 residues long. CDR3 sequence: CASRTTGEMPEKLFF. The CDR3 region has the DNA TGTGCCAGCAGAACGACAGGGGAGATGCCTGAAAAACTGTTTTTT.

V is TRBV6-2 or TRBV6-3 and J is TRBJ2-7; the D gene is possibly TRBD2 (5 bases). The CDR3 covers 15 residues. Germline V CDR1 and CDR2: MNHEY, SVGEGT. Trimming cost V 5 bases and J 2 bases, with 16 bases left between them. The CDR3 nucleotides are TGTGCCAGCAGTCTCCGTGGACTTAGCCCCTACGAGCAGTACTTC. Its protein product is CASSLRGLSPYEQYF.

The chain recombines TRBV4-1 with TRBJ2-6; no clear D. This CDR3 comprises 15 residues. Trimming removed 2 bases from V and 0 bases from J, with 5 bases in between. The V gene's germline CDR1 is MGHRA and CDR2 YSYEKL. CDR3 DNA sequence: TGCGCCAGCAGCCAACACTACTCTGGGGCCAACGTCCTGACTTTC. It specifies CASSQHYSGANVLTF.

The V gene is TRBV2, the J gene TRBJ1-3; the D gene is possibly TRBD1 (5 bases). Trimming left V 6 bases short and J 2 bases short, with 11 bases between. This CDR3 spans 14 amino acids. From germline, CDR1 is SNHLY and CDR2 FYNNEI. CDR3 nucleotide sequence: TGTGCCAGCAGCACCTCGGGGGCTGGAAACACCATATATTTT. This sequence encodes CASSTSGAGNTIYF.

Only one count was recorded for this clone. The chain combines TRBV2 with TRBJ1-5; 9 bases match TRBD1. Germline V CDR1 and CDR2: SNHLY, FYNNEI. This CDR3 has 16 residues. V was clipped by 2 bases and J by 6 bases; unmatched bases: 8. CDR3 coding DNA: TGTGCCAGCAGTGAAACTCGGGGACAGGGCGGTCAGCCCCAGCATTTT. Translation: CASSETRGQGGQPQHF.

The chain recombines TRBV6-2 or TRBV6-3 with TRBJ2-5, with 11 bases fitting TRBD2. The CDR3 has 17 amino acids. The germline V gene encodes CDR1 MNHEY and CDR2 SVGEGT. Trimming cost V 0 bases and J 4 bases; bases outside gene matches: 7. This chain's CDR3 is CASSYSTSGDFRETQYF. In DNA, the CDR3 is TGTGCCAGCAGTTACTCGACTAGCGGGGATTTTCGAGAGACCCAGTACTTC.

The V and J genes are TRBV5-6 and TRBJ1-1; D is unresolved. Trimming stripped 4 bases from V and 0 bases from J, with 7 bases between. There are 13 residues in the CDR3. Germline-derived CDR1 and CDR2 are SGHDT and YYEEEE. CDR3 nucleotide sequence: TGTGCCAGCAGCCTACAGTTGAACACTGAAGCTTTCTTT. Translating it yields CASSLQLNTEAFF.

This chain links TRBV7-9 with TRBJ1-3, with a possible D match to TRBD1 (5 bases). Deletions cut 6 bases from V and 0 bases from J, with 12 bases between. The CDR3 spans 15 residues. Germline-derived CDR1 and CDR2 are SEHNR and FQNEAQ (reference sequence). CDR3: CASRGPGASGNTIYF. Here the CDR3 DNA reads TGTGCCAGCAGGGGACCGGGAGCCTCTGGAAACACCATATATTTT.

This chain connects TRBV4-1 to TRBJ1-1; D is unresolved. CDR1 MGHRA and CDR2 YSYEKL come from the germline V gene. Deletions cut 0 bases from V and 1 base from J, with 9 bases between. The CDR3 length is 15 residues. The CDR3 loop is CASSQDRAGNTEAFF. CDR3 nucleotide sequence: TGCGCCAGCAGCCAAGATCGGGCGGGGAACACTGAAGCTTTCTTT.

The rearrangement joins TRBV18 to TRBJ2-1, with a tentative D call TRBD1 (5 bases). The germline V gene encodes CDR1 KGHSH and CDR2 LQKENI. The CDR3 covers 12 residues. V was trimmed by 8 bases and J by 7 bases, leaving 12 bases between them. The CDR3 DNA reads TGTGCCAGCGCAACAGGTATTAATGAGCAGTTCTTC. This gives the protein CASATGINEQFF.

The rearrangement joins TRBV5-8 to TRBJ1-1; 7 bases are shared with TRBD1. CDR3 length equals 14 residues. The V and J ends lost 3 bases and 0 bases, in that order; junction bases with no gene match: 2. CDR1 and CDR2 (germline): SGHTS, YDEGEE. CDR3 loop: CASSWTGMNTEAFF. The CDR3 nucleotides read TGTGCCAGCAGCTGGACAGGTATGAACACTGAAGCTTTCTTT.

This clone was counted between two and nine times. The chain links TRBV6-5 to TRBJ2-1, with TRBD2 matching over 12 bases. The V and J ends lost 10 bases and 3 bases, in that order; junction bases with no gene match: 4. The germline CDR1 and CDR2 sequences are MNHEY and SVGAGI. This CDR3 contains 14 residues. The chain's CDR3 is CATQTSGGYNEQFF. CDR3 nucleotide sequence: TGTGCCACCCAGACTAGCGGGGGCTACAATGAGCAGTTCTTC.

The chain couples TRBV9 to TRBJ2-5; 7 bases align to TRBD2. Germline V lookup: CDR1 SGDLS, CDR2 YYNGEE. This CDR3 contains 14 residues. Trimming removed 2 bases from V and 2 bases from J; junction bases left unmatched: 3. CDR3 sequence reads: CASSVASGQETQYF. CDR3 bases: TGTGCCAGCAGCGTGGCTAGCGGACAAGAGACCCAGTACTTC.

The rearrangement joins TRBV6-2 or TRBV6-3 to TRBJ2-6; TRBD1 is a possible D gene (6 bases). The CDR3 has 19 residues. The ends were cut back, 5 bases at V and 0 bases at J, with 20 bases in the middle. CDR1 is MNHEY and CDR2 is SVGEGT in the germline V gene. CDR3 loop: CASSNRDTQQYSGANVLTF. In DNA, the CDR3 is TGTGCCAGCAGTAACCGGGACACCCAGCAGTACTCTGGGGCCAACGTCCTGACTTTC.

This rearrangement joins TRBV7-8 to TRBJ1-1; D possibly corresponds to TRBD1 (5 bases). With 8 bases removed from V and 1 base from J, the gap between germline ends came to 11 bases. The CDR3 is made up of 13 amino acids. From germline, CDR1 is SGHVS and CDR2 FQNEAQ. The CDR3 sequence: CASGGGENTEAFF. For the CDR3, the DNA is TGTGCCAGCGGGGGAGGAGAGAACACTGAAGCTTTCTTT.

The genes are TRBV28 and TRBJ2-1; possible D gene TRBD2, 6 bases. The CDR3 has 16 amino acids. Germline CDR1 MDHEN, CDR2 SYDVKM. V dropped 6 bases and J dropped 3 bases, with 18 bases sitting between them. CDR3 amino acids: CASSPILAANYNEQFF. CDR3 nucleotide sequence: TGTGCCAGCAGCCCAATACTAGCAGCCAACTACAATGAGCAGTTCTTC. The full variable domain, rest sourced from reference TRBV28 and TRBJ2-1, is DVKVTQSSRYLVKRTGEKVFLECVQDMDHENMFWYRQDPGLGLRLIYFSYDVKMKEKGDIPEGYSVSREKKERFSLILESASTNQTSMYLCASSPILAANYNEQFFGPGTRLTVL.

This chain joins TRBV7-2 and TRBJ2-7, with D hard to call. The CDR3 has 16 residues. Germline V gene data show CDR1 as SGHTA and CDR2 as FQGNSA. V was clipped by 5 bases and J by 1 base, with 18 bases between them. The CDR3 here is CASSRQVGQASYEQYF. The CDR3 DNA follows: TGTGCCAGCAGCCGTCAAGTGGGCCAGGCATCCTACGAGCAGTACTTC.

The chain combines TRBV29-1 with TRBJ1-1; D uncertain. Trimming took off 6 bases at V and 4 bases at J, with 6 bases between the two ends. Germline CDR1 SQVTM, CDR2 ANQGSEA. The CDR3 runs to 10 residues. The CDR3 is CSVTSTEAFF. DNA of the CDR3: TGCAGCGTAACATCCACTGAAGCTTTCTTT.

V gene TRBV4-1 combines with J gene TRBJ2-7, with D perhaps TRBD1 (6 bases). V gave up 0 bases and J gave up 0 bases, with 30 bases separating them. The CDR3 consists of 22 residues. Germline CDR1 and CDR2: MGHRA and YSYEKL. In DNA, the CDR3 is TGCGCCAGCAGCCAAGACCCCTCCATTGATTTGGACAGCCGGATCGACTCCTACGAGCAGTACTTC. Its protein is CASSQDPSIDLDSRIDSYEQYF.